This T cell receptor (beta chain) was captured by sequencing in a study of T cells in Graves' hyperthyroidism and ophthalmopathy. This clonotype turned up a few times. The CDR3 is 16 residues long. The V and J ends lost 0 bases and 1 base respectively, with 12 bases between them. Amplification of TCR beta CDR3 regions was performed using RNA transcripts as template. The primer set for the first-round RT-PCR of the TCR CDR3 was HTBI. Each CDR3 protein gets one entry after TCRdb re-called the multiplex PCR reads with MiXCR. Among around 530,000 distinct CDR3 sequences listed, approximately 17% were seen once.

The source is a young woman with Graves' ophthalmopathy. The chain links TRBV12-3 or TRBV12-4 to TRBJ2-5, with D perhaps matching TRBD1 (5 bases). Sequencing was performed on blood. The CDR3 is CASSLAPRVVQETQYF. CDR3 coding DNA: TGTGCCAGCAGTTTAGCGCCCAGGGTTGTCCAAGAGACCCAGTACTTC.